This T cell receptor beta chain was recovered during a study of patients and donors after allogeneic stem cell transplantation. Each CDR3 protein gets one entry after TCRdb re-called the RT-PCR reads with MiXCR. The top ten clones hold 6% to 8% of a sample with approximately 410,000 distinct CDR3 sequences, roughly 17% of them seen once. This clonotype was picked up a small number of times. The V end lost 2 bases, the J end lost 7 bases, and 18 bases lay between the germline ends. Per germline, CDR1 MDHEN and CDR2 SYDVKM. The CDR3 consists of 16 residues. V and J are TRBV28 and TRBJ2-1; no firm D call. The sequenced sample consisted of blood, either unsorted or a sorted T cell fraction (not recorded which). This clonotype originated in a human donor who was either an allogeneic HSCT recipient or a stem cell or donor lymphocyte infusion donor (not recorded which). It is not recorded whose cells these are; they may come from a transplant donor. CDR3 region: CASSLIVPKLYNEQFF. The CDR3 bases are TGTGCCAGCAGTTTAATTGTCCCAAAGCTCTATAATGAGCAGTTCTTC.